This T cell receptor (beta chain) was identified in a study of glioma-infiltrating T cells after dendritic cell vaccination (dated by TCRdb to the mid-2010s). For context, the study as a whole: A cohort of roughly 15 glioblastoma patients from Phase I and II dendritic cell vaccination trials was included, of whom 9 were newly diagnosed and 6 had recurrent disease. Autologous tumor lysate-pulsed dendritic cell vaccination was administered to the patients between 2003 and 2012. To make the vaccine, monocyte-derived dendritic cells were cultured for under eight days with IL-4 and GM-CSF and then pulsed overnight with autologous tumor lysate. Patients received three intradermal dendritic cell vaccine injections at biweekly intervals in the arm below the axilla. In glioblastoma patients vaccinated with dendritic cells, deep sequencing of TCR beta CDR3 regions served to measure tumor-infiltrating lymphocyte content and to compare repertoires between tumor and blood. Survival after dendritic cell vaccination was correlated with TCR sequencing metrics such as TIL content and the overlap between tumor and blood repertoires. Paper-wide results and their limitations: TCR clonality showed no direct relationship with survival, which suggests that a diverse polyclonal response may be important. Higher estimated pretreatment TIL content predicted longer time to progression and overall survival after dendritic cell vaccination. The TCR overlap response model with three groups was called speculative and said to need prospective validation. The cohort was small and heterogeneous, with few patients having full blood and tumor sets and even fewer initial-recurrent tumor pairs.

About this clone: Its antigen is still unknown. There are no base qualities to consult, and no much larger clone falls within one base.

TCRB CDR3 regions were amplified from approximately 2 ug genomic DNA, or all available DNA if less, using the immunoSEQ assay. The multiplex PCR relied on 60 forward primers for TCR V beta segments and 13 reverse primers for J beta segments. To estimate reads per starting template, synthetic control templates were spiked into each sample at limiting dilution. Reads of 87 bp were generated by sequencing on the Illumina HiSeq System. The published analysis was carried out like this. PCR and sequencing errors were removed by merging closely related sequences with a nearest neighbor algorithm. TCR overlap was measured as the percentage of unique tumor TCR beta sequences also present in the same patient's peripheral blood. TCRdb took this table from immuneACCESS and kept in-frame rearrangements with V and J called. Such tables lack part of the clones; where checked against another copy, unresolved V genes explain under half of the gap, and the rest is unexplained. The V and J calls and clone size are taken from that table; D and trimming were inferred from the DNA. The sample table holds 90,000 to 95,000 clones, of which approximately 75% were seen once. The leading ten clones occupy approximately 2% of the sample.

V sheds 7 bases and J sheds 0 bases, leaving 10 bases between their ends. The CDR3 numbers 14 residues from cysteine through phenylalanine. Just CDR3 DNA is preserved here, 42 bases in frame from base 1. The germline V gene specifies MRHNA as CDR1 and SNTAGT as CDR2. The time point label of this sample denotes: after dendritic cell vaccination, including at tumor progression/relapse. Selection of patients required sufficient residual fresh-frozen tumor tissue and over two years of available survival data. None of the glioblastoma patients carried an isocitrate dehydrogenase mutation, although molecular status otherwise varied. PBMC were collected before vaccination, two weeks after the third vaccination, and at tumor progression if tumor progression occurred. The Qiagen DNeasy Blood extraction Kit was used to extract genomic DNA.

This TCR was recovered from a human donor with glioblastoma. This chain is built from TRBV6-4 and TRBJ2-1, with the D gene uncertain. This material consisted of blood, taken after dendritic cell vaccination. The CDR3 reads CASTPHSSYNEQFF. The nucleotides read TGTGCCAGCACCCCCCATAGCTCCTACAATGAGCAGTTCTTC.